The clone carrying this T cell receptor (beta chain) was observed many times. Its cognate antigen is unknown. This entry is derived from a study of identical twins. This CDR3 comprises 16 residues. Germline-derived CDR1 and CDR2 are SGHTA and FQGNSA. V was clipped by 5 bases and J by 4 bases; unmatched bases: 5. TCRdb reanalysed the 5' RACE reads using MiXCR and keeps one entry per CDR3 protein. Of 250,000 to 350,000 distinct CDR3 sequences in the sample, roughly 10% were seen once. Study results and caveats: Interpretation of the results relied on cross-sectional statistical analysis and not on following the same donors.

These data were also filed under a second study, of yellow fever vaccine responses in identical twins.

Specimen: CD8+ T cells sorted from blood. The clonotype comes from a woman under 30 in good health. The chain uses TRBV7-2 and TRBJ2-5; 15 nucleotides match TRBD2. The CDR3 bases are TGTGCCAGCAGCCCTGGACTAGCGGGAGGGTCAGAGACCCAGTACTTC. It codes for CASSPGLAGGSETQYF.